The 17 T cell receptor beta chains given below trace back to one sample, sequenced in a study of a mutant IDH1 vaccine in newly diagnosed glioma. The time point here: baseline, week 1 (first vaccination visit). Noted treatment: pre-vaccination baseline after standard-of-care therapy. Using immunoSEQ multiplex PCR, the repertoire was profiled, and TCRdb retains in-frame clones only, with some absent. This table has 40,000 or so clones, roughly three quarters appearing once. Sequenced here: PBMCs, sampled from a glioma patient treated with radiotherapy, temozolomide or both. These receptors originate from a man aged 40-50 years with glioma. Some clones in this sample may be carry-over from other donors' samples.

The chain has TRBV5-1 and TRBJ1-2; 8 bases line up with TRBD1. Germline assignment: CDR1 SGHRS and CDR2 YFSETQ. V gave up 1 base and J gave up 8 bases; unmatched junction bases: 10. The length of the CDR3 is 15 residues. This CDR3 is CASSLPSLTGDGYTF. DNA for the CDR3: TGCGCCAGCAGCTTGCCGTCCCTGACAGGGGACGGCTACACCTTC.

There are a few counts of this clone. This CDR3 reads CAWSGVGNTEAFF. The CDR3 nucleotides are TGTGCCTGGAGTGGAGTAGGGAACACTGAAGCTTTCTTT. This chain connects TRBV30 to TRBJ1-1; no reliable D call. This CDR3 is built from 13 residues. Germline-derived CDR1 and CDR2 are GTSNPN and SVGIG (reference sequence). V was cut by 1 base and J by 1 base, with 7 bases left in between.

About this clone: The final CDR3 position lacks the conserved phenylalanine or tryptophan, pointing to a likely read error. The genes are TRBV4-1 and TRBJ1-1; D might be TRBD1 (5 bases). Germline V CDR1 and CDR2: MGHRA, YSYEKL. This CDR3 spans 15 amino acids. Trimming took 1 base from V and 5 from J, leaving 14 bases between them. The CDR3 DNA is TGCGCCAGCAGCCAAGCTGGGACCTCGAGGACTGAAGCTTTCCTT. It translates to CASSQAGTSRTEAFL.

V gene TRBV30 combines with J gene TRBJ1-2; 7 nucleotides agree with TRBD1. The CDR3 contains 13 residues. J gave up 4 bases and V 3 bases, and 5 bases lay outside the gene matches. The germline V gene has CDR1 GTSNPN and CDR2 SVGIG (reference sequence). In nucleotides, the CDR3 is TGTGCCTGGAGACAGGGGCCGGGCTATGGCTACACCTTC. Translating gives CAWRQGPGYGYTF.

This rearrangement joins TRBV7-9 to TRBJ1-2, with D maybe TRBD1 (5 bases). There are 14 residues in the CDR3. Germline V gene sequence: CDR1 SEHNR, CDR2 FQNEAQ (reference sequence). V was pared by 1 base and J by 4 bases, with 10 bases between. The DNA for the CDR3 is TGTGCCAGCAGCTTAGAATTGGGGCGCTATGGCTACACCTTC. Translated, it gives CASSLELGRYGYTF.

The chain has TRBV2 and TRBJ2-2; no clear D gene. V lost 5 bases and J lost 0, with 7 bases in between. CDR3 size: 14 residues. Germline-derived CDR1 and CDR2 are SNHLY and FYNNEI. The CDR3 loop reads CASSIQPNTGELFF. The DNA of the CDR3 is TGTGCCAGCAGTATCCAACCGAACACCGGGGAGCTGTTTTTT.

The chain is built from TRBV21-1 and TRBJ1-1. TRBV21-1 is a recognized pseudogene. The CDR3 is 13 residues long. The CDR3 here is CASSPLGGTEAFF. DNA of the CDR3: TGTGCCAGCAGCCCTCTGGGGGGCACTGAAGCTTTCTTT.

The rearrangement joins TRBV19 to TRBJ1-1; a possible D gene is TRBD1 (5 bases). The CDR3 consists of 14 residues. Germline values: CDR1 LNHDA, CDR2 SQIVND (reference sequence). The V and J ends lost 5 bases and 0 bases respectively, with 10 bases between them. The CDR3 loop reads CASSWGLMNTEAFF. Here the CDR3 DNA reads TGTGCCAGTAGTTGGGGACTCATGAACACTGAAGCTTTCTTT.

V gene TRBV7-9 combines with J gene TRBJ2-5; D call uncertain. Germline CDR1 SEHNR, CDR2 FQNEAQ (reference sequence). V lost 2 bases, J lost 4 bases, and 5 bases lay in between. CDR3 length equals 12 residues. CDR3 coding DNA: TGTGCCAGCAGCTTATATCTAGAGACCCAGTACTTC. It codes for CASSLYLETQYF.

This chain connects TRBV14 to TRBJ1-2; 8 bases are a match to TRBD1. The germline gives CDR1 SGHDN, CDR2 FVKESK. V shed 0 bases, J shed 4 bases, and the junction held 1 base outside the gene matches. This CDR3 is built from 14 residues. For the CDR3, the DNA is TGTGCCAGCAGCCAAGAAGACAGGGGCTATGGCTACACCTTC. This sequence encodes CASSQEDRGYGYTF.

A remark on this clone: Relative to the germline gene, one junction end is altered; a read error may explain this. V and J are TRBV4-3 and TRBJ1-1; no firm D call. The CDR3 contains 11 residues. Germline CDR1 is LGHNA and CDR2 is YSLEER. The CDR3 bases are TGCGCCAGCAGCCGTGGGAGAGGATGCGTCTTT. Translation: CASSRGRGCVF.

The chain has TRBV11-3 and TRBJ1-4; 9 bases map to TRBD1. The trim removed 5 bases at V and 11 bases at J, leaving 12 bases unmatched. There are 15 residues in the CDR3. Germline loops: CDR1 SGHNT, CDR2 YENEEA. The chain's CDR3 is CASSLRTGVYGKLFF. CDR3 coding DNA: TGTGCCAGCAGCCTCAGGACAGGGGTCTATGGGAAACTGTTTTTT.

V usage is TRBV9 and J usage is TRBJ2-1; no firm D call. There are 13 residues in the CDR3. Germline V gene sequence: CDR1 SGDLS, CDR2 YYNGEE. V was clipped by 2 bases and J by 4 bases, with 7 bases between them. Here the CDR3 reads CASSVSDYNEQFF. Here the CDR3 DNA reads TGTGCCAGCAGCGTTTCGGATTACAATGAGCAGTTCTTC.

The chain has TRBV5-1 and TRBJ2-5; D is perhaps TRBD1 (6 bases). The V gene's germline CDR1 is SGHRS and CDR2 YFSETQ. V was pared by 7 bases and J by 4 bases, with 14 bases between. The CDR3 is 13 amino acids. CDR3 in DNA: TGCGCCAGCGTTCTCAGGGGTGGAGAGACCCAGTACTTC. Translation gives CASVLRGGETQYF.

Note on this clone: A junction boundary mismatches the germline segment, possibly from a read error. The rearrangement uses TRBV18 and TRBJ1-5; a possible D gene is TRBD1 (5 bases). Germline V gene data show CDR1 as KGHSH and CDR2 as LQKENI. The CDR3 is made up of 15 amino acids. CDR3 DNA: TGTGCCAGTTCACCGGGGGGAAATCGAGATCAGCCCCAGCATTTT. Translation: CASSPGGNRDQPQHF. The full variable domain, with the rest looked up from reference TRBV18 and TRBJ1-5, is NAGVMQNPRHLVRRRGQEARLRCSPMKGHSHVYWYRQLPEEGLKFMVYLQKENIIDESGMPKERFSAEFPKEGPSILRIQQVVRGDSAAYFCASSPGGNRDQPQHFGDGTRLSIL.

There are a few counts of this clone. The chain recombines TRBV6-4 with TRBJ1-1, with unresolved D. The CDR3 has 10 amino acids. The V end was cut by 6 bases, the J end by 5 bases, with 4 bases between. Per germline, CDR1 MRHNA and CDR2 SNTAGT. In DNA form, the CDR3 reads TGTGCCAGCAGAGAGACTGAAGCTTTCTTT. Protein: CASRETEAFF.

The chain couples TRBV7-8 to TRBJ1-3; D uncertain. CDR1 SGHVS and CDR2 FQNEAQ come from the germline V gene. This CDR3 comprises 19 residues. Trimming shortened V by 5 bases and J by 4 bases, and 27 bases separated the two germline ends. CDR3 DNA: TGTGCCAGCAGCCCCATACGTCCTCCGGGCCGGGCGGTAGGAAACACCATATATTTT. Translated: CASSPIRPPGRAVGNTIYF.